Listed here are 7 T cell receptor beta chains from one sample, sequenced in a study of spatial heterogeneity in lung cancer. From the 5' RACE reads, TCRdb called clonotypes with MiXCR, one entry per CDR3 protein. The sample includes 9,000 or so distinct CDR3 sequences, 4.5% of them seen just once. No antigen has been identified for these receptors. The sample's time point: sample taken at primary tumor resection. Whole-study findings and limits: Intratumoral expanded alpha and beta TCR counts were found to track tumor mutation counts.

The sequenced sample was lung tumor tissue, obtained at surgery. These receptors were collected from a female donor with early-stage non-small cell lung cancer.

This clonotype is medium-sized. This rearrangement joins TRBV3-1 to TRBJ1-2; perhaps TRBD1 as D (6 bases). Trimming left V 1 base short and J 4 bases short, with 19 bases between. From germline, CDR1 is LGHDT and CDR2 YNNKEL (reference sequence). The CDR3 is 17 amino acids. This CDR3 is CASSQAFSKGEGYGYTF. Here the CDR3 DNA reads TGTGCCAGCAGCCAAGCATTTTCAAAGGGGGAGGGCTATGGCTACACCTTC.

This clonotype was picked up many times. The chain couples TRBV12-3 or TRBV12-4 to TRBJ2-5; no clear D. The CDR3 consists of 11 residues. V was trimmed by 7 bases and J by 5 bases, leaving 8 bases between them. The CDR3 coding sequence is TGTGCCAGCACCTTAGCTGAGACCCAGTACTTC. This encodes CASTLAETQYF.

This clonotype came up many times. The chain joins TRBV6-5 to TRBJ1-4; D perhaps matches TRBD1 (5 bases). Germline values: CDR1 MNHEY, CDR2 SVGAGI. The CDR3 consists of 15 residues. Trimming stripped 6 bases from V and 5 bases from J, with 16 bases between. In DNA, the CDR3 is TGTGCCAGCAGGGGCGGGGCACACGGAAATGAAAAACTGTTTTTT. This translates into CASRGGAHGNEKLFF.

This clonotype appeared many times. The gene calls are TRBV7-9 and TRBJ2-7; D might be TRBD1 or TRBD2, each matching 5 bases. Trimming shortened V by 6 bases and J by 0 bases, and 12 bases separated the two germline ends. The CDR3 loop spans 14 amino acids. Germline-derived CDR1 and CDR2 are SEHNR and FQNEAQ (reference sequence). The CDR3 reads CASSPGPNSYEQYF. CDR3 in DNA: TGTGCCAGCAGTCCGGGACCGAACTCCTACGAGCAGTACTTC.

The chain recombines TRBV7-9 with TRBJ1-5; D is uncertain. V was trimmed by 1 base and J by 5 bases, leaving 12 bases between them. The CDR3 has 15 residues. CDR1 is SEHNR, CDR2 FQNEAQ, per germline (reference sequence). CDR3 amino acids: CASSLGVGSDQPQHF. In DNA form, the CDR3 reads TGTGCCAGCAGCTTAGGAGTGGGTTCGGATCAGCCCCAGCATTTT.

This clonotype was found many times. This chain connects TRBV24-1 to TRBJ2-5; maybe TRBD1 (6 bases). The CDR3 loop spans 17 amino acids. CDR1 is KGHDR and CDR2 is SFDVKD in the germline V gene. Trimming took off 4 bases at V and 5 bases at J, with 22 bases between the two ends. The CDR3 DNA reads TGTGCCACCAGTGACCCAGGACAGACCCCACCGAAGGAGACCCAGTACTTC. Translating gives CATSDPGQTPPKETQYF.

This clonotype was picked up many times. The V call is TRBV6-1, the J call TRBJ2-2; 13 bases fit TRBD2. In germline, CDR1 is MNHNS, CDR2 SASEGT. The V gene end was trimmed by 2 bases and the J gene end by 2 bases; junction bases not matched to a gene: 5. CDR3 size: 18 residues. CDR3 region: CASSELTGLAGNTGELFF. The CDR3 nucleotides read TGTGCCAGCAGTGAACTTACGGGACTAGCGGGAAACACCGGGGAGCTGTTTTTT.